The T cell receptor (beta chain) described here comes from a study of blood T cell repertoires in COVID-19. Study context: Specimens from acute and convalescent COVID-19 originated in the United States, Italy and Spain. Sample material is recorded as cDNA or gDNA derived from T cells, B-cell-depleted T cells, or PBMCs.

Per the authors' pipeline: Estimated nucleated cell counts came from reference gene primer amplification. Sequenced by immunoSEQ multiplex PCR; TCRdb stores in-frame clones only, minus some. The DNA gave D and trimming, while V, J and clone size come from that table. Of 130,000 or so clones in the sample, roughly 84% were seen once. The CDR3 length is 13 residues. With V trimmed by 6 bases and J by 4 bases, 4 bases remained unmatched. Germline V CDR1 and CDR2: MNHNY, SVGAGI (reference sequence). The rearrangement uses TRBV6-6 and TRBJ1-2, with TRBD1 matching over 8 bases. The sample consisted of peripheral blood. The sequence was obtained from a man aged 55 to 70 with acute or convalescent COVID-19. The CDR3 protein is CASSPDRAYGYTF. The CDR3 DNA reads TGTGCCAGCAGCCCGGACAGGGCCTATGGCTACACCTTC.